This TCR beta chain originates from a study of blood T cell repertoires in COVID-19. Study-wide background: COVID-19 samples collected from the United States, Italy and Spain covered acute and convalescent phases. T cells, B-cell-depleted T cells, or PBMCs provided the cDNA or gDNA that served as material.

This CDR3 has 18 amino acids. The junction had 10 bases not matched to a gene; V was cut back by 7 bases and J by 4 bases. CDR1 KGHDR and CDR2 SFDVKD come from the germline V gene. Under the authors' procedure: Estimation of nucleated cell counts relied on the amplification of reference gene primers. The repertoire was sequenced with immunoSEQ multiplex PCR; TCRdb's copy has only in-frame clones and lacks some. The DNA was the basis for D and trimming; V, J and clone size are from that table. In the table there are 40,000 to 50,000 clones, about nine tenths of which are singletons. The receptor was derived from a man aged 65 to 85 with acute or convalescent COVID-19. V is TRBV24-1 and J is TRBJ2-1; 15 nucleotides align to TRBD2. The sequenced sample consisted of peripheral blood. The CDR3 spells CATSSGTSGGRWYNEQFF. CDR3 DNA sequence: TGTGCCACCAGCTCCGGGACTAGCGGGGGGCGGTGGTACAATGAGCAGTTCTTC.